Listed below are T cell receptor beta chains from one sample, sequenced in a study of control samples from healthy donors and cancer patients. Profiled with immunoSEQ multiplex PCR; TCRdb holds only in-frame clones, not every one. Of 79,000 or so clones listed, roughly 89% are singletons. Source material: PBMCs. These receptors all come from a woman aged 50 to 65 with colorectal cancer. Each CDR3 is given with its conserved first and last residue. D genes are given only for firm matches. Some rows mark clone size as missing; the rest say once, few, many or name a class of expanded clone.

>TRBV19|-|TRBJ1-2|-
CASSIDNGYTF
TGTGCCAGTAGTATAGACAATGGCTACACCTTC
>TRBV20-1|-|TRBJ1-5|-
CSASPPARTRGNQPQHF
TGCAGTGCTAGTCCCCCCGCCAGGACTCGAGGCAATCAGCCCCAGCATTTT
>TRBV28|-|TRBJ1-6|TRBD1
CASSFLDRDNSPLHF
TGTGCCAGCAGTTTCCTGGACAGGGACAATTCACCCCTCCACTTT
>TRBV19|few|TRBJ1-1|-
CASSMALNTEAFF
TGTGCCAGTAGTATGGCCCTGAACACTGAAGCTTTCTTT
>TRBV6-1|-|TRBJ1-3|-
CASSEVPGNTIYF
TGTGCCAGCAGTGAAGTACCCGGAAACACCATATATTTT
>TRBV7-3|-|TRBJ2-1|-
CASSLDSSSYNEQFF
TGTGCCAGCAGCTTAGACAGTAGCTCCTACAATGAGCAGTTCTTC
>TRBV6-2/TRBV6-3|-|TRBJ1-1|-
CASTPGTEAFF
TGTGCCAGCACCCCGGGGACTGAAGCTTTCTTT
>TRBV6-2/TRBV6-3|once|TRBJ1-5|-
CASSSTDTQPQHF
TGTGCCAGCAGTTCTACGGACACTCAGCCCCAGCATTTT
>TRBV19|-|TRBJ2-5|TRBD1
CASSGQGGETQYF
TGTGCCAGTAGTGGACAGGGGGGAGAGACCCAGTACTTC
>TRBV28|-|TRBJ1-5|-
CASTGANLGKPQHF
TGTGCCAGCACCGGGGCCAACCTCGGGAAGCCCCAGCATTTT